The rows below give T cell receptor beta chains drawn from one sample of a study of blood T cells in healthy people across ages. Using its own MiXCR run on the 5' RACE reads, TCRdb lists one record per CDR3 protein. There are approximately 1.5 million distinct CDR3 sequences in the sample; 30% to 40% occur only once, and over 9% lies in the top ten. Sequencing used blood. These receptors were taken from a woman aged 25 to 39 in good health. Both conserved end residues are part of each CDR3. The order of the fields is J gene, D gene, clone size, V gene, CDR3 DNA, CDR3 protein. D genes are given only for firm matches. Clone size appears in some rows only: once, few, many, or a class for an expanded clone.

TRBJ2-6	TRBD1	few	TRBV5-5	TGTGCCAGCAGCCCCGGGACAGGGGGCTCTTTGGCCAACGTCCTGACTTTC	CASSPGTGGSLANVLTF
TRBJ2-7	TRBD2	-	TRBV27	TGTGCCAGCAGTTTTTATATCGGGGGGGTCTCCCCCACCACGGACGAGCAGTACTTC	CASSFYIGGVSPTTDEQYF
TRBJ1-4	-	-	TRBV4-1	TGCGCCAGCAGTCAACCCAGGGCACCCAATGAAAAACTGTTTTTT	CASSQPRAPNEKLFF
TRBJ2-1	-	many	TRBV29-1	TGCAGCGTAAGGGTCAATGAGCAGTTCTTC	CSVRVNEQFF
TRBJ2-1	-	-	TRBV19	TGTGCCAGTAGCATGGGACTCCTCAATGAGCAGTTCTTC	CASSMGLLNEQFF
TRBJ2-5	-	-	TRBV7-6	TGTGCCAGCAGCTTACCTGGAACAGGGAGGGAGACCCGGTACTTC	CASSLPGTGRETRYF
TRBJ2-1	TRBD2	few	TRBV28	TGTGCCAGCAGTAGCACTAGCGGGATGAATGAGCAGTTCTTC	CASSSTSGMNEQFF
TRBJ2-3	TRBD2	-	TRBV18	TGTGCCAGCTCACCACTAGCGGGAGGGCCGACTACCGCAGATACGCAGTATTTT	CASSPLAGGPTTADTQYF
TRBJ2-2	TRBD2	-	TRBV28	TGTGCCAGCATGGTTAGCGGGGGGGCCGGGGAGCTGTTTTTT	CASMVSGGAGELFF
TRBJ2-7	-	many	TRBV20-1	TGCAGTGCTAGAGGAGGGATTTCATACGAGCAGTACTTC	CSARGGISYEQYF